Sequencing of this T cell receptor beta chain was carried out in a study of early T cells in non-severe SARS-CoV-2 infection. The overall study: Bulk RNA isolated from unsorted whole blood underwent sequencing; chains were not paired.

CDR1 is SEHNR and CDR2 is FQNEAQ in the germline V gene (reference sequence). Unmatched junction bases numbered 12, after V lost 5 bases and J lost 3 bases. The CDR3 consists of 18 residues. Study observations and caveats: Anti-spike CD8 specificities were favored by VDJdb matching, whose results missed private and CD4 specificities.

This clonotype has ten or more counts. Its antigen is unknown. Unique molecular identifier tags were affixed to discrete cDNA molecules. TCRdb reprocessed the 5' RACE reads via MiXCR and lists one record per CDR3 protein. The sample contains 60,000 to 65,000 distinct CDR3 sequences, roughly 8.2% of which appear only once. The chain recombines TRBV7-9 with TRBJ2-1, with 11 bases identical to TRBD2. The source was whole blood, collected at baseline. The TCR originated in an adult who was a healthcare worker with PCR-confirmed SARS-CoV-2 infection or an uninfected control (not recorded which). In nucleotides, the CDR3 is TGTGCCAGCAGCCCCAGAAAATCTAGCGGGAGGATCTACAATGAGCAGTTCTTC. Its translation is CASSPRKSSGRIYNEQFF.